One and the same sample provided the 23 T cell receptor beta chains below, sequenced in a study of blood T cell repertoires in COVID-19. The table came from immunoSEQ multiplex PCR; TCRdb's copy has only in-frame clones and leaves some out. The table has under 200,000 clones, more than 75% seen once. The sequenced sample consisted of PBMCs or T cells enriched from blood (not recorded which). The receptors were gathered from a man in his forties with acute COVID-19.

V and J are TRBV7-9 and TRBJ1-2; TRBD1 is a possible D gene (5 bases). This CDR3 contains 10 residues. V was cut by 8 bases and J by 6 bases, with 7 bases left in between. Germline V gene data show CDR1 as SEHNR and CDR2 as FQNEAQ (reference sequence). CDR3 protein: CASAGNGYTF. The CDR3 bases are TGTGCCAGCGCAGGGAATGGCTACACCTTC.

The chain has TRBV27 and TRBJ1-1; 8 bases match TRBD1. This CDR3 has 11 residues. CDR1 and CDR2 (germline): MNHEY, SMNVEV (reference sequence). CDR3 in amino acids: CATVQGAEAFF. The DNA of the CDR3 is TGTGCTACTGTACAGGGGGCTGAAGCTTTCTTT.

The rearrangement links TRBV7-9 to TRBJ2-5, with 8 bases matching TRBD1. CDR1 and CDR2 (germline): SEHNR, FQNEAQ (reference sequence). Germline trimming cut 3 bases from V and 5 bases from J; bases unmatched to any gene: 8. This CDR3 comprises 15 residues. The CDR3 spells CASSFGQGAGETQYF. In nucleotides, the CDR3 is TGTGCCAGCAGCTTCGGCCAGGGGGCTGGGGAGACCCAGTACTTC.

The CDR3 sequence: CASSFRGTGNTIYF. The CDR3 region has the DNA TGTGCCAGCAGTTTTCGGGGGACTGGAAACACCATATATTTT. V gene TRBV28 combines with J gene TRBJ1-3; D perhaps matches TRBD1 (5 bases). The germline V gene has CDR1 MDHEN and CDR2 SYDVKM. The CDR3 runs 14 residues. With 3 bases removed from V and 2 bases from J, the gap between germline ends came to 8 bases.

This chain uses TRBV11-2 with TRBJ2-5; a weak D match, TRBD1 (5 bases). CDR1 and CDR2 (germline): SGHAT, FQNNGV. The CDR3 contains 16 residues. The V end lost 5 bases, the J end lost 7 bases, and 23 bases lay between the germline ends. This CDR3 is CASSLPLGQGRGTQYF. The CDR3 DNA is TGTGCCAGCAGCCTCCCCCTCGGGCAGGGCCGAGGGACCCAGTACTTC. Complete variable domain (other parts from reference TRBV11-2 and TRBJ2-5): EAGVAQSPRYKIIEKRQSVAFWCNPISGHATLYWYQQILGQGPKLLIQFQNNGVVDDSQLPKDRFSAERLKGVDSTLKIQPAKLEDSAVYLCASSLPLGQGRGTQYFGPGTRLLVL.

This clone was recorded a few times. The rearrangement joins TRBV19 to TRBJ2-3; TRBD2 matches 9 bases. The CDR3 loop spans 15 amino acids. V lost 5 bases, J lost 2 bases, and 5 bases stayed unmatched. The germline gives CDR1 LNHDA, CDR2 SQIVND (reference sequence). DNA of the CDR3: TGTGCCAGTAGTCTTAGCGGGAGTATCACAGATACGCAGTATTTT. Amino acids: CASSLSGSITDTQYF.

The chain has TRBV3-1 (or the pseudogene TRBV3-2) and TRBJ1-6; a weak D match, TRBD1 (6 bases). The CDR3 has 15 residues. Germline CDR1 reads LGHDT; CDR2 reads YNNKEL (reference sequence). V lost 0 bases, J lost 9 bases, and 12 bases lay in between. The CDR3 reads CASSQEGGAGSPLHF. CDR3 DNA: TGTGCCAGCAGCCAAGAGGGGGGGGCTGGTTCACCCCTCCACTTT.

The chain carries TRBV11-2 and TRBJ2-3; TRBD2 is a possible D gene (6 bases). This CDR3 comprises 15 residues. CDR1 is SGHAT and CDR2 is FQNNGV in the germline V gene. Trimming stripped 6 bases from V and 6 bases from J, with 19 bases between. CDR3 residues: CASREGLAEKDTQYF. CDR3 nucleotides: TGTGCCAGCAGGGAGGGACTCGCCGAGAAGGATACGCAGTATTTT.

This clone was seen just once. The chain combines TRBV5-1 with TRBJ2-6; D remains unclear. This CDR3 is 16 amino acids long. Germline CDR1 SGHRS, CDR2 YFSETQ. The V end lost 3 bases, the J end lost 0 bases, and 10 bases lay between the germline ends. CDR3 residues: CASSSQVLSGANVLTF. CDR3 sequence (DNA): TGCGCCAGCAGCTCGCAGGTCCTCTCTGGGGCCAACGTCCTGACTTTC.

This clone was seen a few times. V is TRBV25-1 and J is TRBJ2-6; TRBD2 matches 8 bases. CDR1 is MGHDK and CDR2 is SYGVNS in the germline V gene. Trimming cost V 4 bases and J 0 bases; bases outside gene matches: 5. The CDR3 sequence is 17 residues long. The chain's CDR3 is CASSAQTSASGANVLTF. In DNA, the CDR3 is TGTGCCAGCAGTGCCCAGACTAGCGCCTCTGGGGCCAACGTCCTGACTTTC.

The chain carries TRBV7-6 and TRBJ1-1; 9 nucleotides agree with TRBD1. Germline V gene lookup returns CDR1 SGHVS and CDR2 FNYEAQ. With 5 bases clipped from V and 1 base from J, the junction kept 5 bases outside the gene matches. This CDR3 is 15 amino acids long. Written as DNA, the CDR3 is TGTGCCAGCAGCCCACAGGGGGCCGGGAACACTGAAGCTTTCTTT. Amino acid sequence: CASSPQGAGNTEAFF.

The chain carries TRBV20-1 and TRBJ2-1, with 15 bases lining up with TRBD2. With V trimmed by 3 bases and J by 8 bases, 8 bases remained unmatched. Germline V gives CDR1 DFQATT, CDR2 SNEGSKA (reference sequence). The CDR3 is 16 residues long. The chain's CDR3 is CSASPGLAGGEHEQFF. In nucleotides, the CDR3 is TGCAGTGCTAGTCCGGGACTAGCGGGAGGAGAGCATGAGCAGTTCTTC.

This chain uses TRBV19 with TRBJ2-1; 7 bases fit TRBD2. The CDR3 loop spans 13 amino acids. Germline loops: CDR1 LNHDA, CDR2 SQIVND (reference sequence). J was trimmed by 7 bases and V by 6 bases; bases with no gene match: 6. CDR3 bases: TGTGCCAGTAGCCCCTGGGGGGGGAATGAGCAGTTCTTC. It yields the protein CASSPWGGNEQFF.

V and J are TRBV6-5 and TRBJ1-2; no definite D call. The germline V gene has CDR1 MNHEY and CDR2 SVGAGI. The CDR3 runs to 12 residues. V was shortened by 4 bases and J by 8 bases, with 11 bases between the two germline ends. The CDR3 region has the DNA TGTGCCAGCAGTTCCATCCAGGAAGGCTACACCTTC. Translating it yields CASSSIQEGYTF.

Here the CDR3 DNA reads TGCAGTGCTAGTTTAAGCGGGAGCACAGATACGCAGTATTTT. Encoded protein: CSASLSGSTDTQYF. The rearrangement joins TRBV20-1 to TRBJ2-3; possible D gene TRBD2, 6 bases. Germline-derived CDR1 and CDR2 are DFQATT and SNEGSKA (reference sequence). The V end was cut by 3 bases, the J end by 0 bases, with 10 bases between. CDR3 length: 14 amino acids.

The V gene is TRBV4-1, the J gene TRBJ2-3; no clear D gene. Looked up from germline, CDR1 is MGHRA and CDR2 is YSYEKL. The ends were cut back, 3 bases at V and 3 bases at J, with 4 bases in the middle. The CDR3 sequence is 12 residues long. CDR3 bases: TGCGCCAGCAGCCACCAAACAGATACGCAGTATTTT. Translation gives CASSHQTDTQYF.

The chain employs TRBV3-1 (or the pseudogene TRBV3-2) and TRBJ2-1; 9 nucleotides agree with TRBD2. Looked up from germline, CDR1 is LGHDT and CDR2 is YNNKEL (reference sequence). The CDR3 is made up of 17 amino acids. The V segment lost 1 base and the J segment 5 bases; nucleotides outside the gene matches: 9. In DNA, the CDR3 is TGTGCCAGCAGCCAAGGGTATAGCGGGAGTGGGGACAATGAGCAGTTCTTC. Its protein is CASSQGYSGSGDNEQFF.

The CDR3 DNA reads as TGTGCCAGCAGTTTTCGGAACACTGAAGCTTTCTTT. It codes for CASSFRNTEAFF. This sequence joins TRBV28 and TRBJ1-1, with D unclear. CDR1 and CDR2 (germline): MDHEN, SYDVKM. V was clipped by 3 bases and J by 1 base, with 3 bases between them. The CDR3 is 12 residues long.

The V and J genes are TRBV30 and TRBJ1-5, with 7 bases fitting TRBD1. The CDR3 covers 15 residues. The V gene's germline CDR1 is GTSNPN and CDR2 SVGIG (reference sequence). V gave up 1 base and J gave up 7 bases; unmatched junction bases: 10. The CDR3 DNA reads TGTGCCTGGAGTGATAGTACAGGGGAATGGCAGCCCCAGCATTTT. Protein product: CAWSDSTGEWQPQHF.

V and J are TRBV5-4 and TRBJ2-1; TRBD2 aligns across 8 bases. Losses at the gene ends were 0 bases for V and 4 bases for J; bases not matched to a gene: 3. CDR1 and CDR2 (germline): SGHNT, YYREEE (reference sequence). The CDR3 has 15 residues. DNA of the CDR3: TGTGCCAGCAGCTTGGTACGGGGGGGGTACAATGAGCAGTTCTTC. Translation: CASSLVRGGYNEQFF.

V usage is TRBV5-1 and J usage is TRBJ1-2, with TRBD1 identical over 7 bases. Germline CDR1 and CDR2: SGHRS and YFSETQ. The junction had 5 bases not matched to a gene; V was cut back by 5 bases and J by 7 bases. The CDR3 has 12 residues. CDR3 bases: TGCGCCAGCAGATTTTCAGGGGGTGGCTACACCTTC. Amino acid sequence: CASRFSGGGYTF. Variable domain in full (rest from reference TRBV5-1 and TRBJ1-2): KAGVTQTPRYLIKTRGQQVTLSCSPISGHRSVSWYQQTPGQGLQFLFEYFSETQRNKGNFPGRFSGRQFSNSRSEMNVSTLELGDSALYLCASRFSGGGYTFGSGTRLTVV.

The rearrangement uses TRBV12-3 or TRBV12-4 and TRBJ1-1, with D uncertain. The V end lost 9 bases, the J end lost 7 bases, and 15 bases lay between the germline ends. This CDR3 spans 12 amino acids. DNA for the CDR3: TGTGCCAGAGGGAGGGCTCCCGGTGAAGCTTTCTTT. Its translation: CARGRAPGEAFF.

The chain carries TRBV18 and TRBJ2-7; no clear D. The CDR3 runs 13 residues. Trimming took off 3 bases at V and 0 bases at J, with 6 bases between the two ends. Germline CDR1 reads KGHSH; CDR2 reads LQKENI. CDR3 DNA: TGTGCCAGCTCACCGCTAAGCTCCTACGAGCAGTACTTC. This encodes CASSPLSSYEQYF. The variable domain in full, with the rest retrieved from reference TRBV18 and TRBJ2-7, is NAGVMQNPRHLVRRRGQEARLRCSPMKGHSHVYWYRQLPEEGLKFMVYLQKENIIDESGMPKERFSAEFPKEGPSILRIQQVVRGDSAAYFCASSPLSSYEQYFGPGTRLTVT.